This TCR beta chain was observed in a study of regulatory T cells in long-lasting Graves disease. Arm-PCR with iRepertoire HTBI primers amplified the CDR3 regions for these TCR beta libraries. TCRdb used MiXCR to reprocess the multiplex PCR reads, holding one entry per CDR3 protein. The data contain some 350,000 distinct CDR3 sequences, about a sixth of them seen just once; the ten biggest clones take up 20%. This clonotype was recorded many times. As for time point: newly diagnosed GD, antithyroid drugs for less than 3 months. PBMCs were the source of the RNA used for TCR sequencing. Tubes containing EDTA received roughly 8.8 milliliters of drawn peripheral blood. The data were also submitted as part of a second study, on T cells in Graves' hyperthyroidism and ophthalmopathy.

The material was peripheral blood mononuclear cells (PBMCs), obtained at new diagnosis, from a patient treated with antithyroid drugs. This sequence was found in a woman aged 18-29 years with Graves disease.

The CDR3 protein is CASSRPGPYEQYF. The CDR3 DNA is TGTGCCAGCAGCCGCCCGGGGCCCTACGAGCAGTACTTC. V usage is TRBV6-2 or TRBV6-3 and J usage is TRBJ2-7, with D perhaps TRBD1 or TRBD2 (5 bases each). Trimming left V 6 bases short and J 2 bases short, with 11 bases between. The CDR3 runs to 13 residues. Germline-derived CDR1 and CDR2 are MNHEY and SVGEGT.